The next 29 T cell receptor beta chains were all read from a single sample in a study of T cells after posttransplantation cyclophosphamide. The repertoire was sequenced with immunoSEQ multiplex PCR; TCRdb's copy has only in-frame clones and lacks some. The record shows 23,000 or so clones for this sample, with no singletons present. The specimen was PBMCs. The receptor set was obtained from a woman in her fifties or sixties in good health, CMV-negative, and a related stem cell transplant donor.

This clone was counted a few times. The chain employs TRBV5-1 and TRBJ2-3; 9 positions match TRBD2. V shed 1 base and J 5 bases; nucleotides not matched to a gene: 11. This CDR3 is built from 17 residues. Germline V gene data show CDR1 as SGHRS and CDR2 as YFSETQ. The CDR3 loop is CASSLRPSGVPGDTQYF. Written as DNA, the CDR3 is TGCGCCAGCAGCTTGAGGCCTAGCGGGGTCCCAGGAGATACGCAGTATTTT.

V is TRBV6-5 and J is TRBJ2-5; 8 bases fit TRBD2. This CDR3 contains 15 residues. Germline assignment: CDR1 MNHEY and CDR2 SVGAGI. V was pared by 10 bases and J by 2 bases, with 12 bases of the junction left unmatched. The CDR3 loop reads CATSPGRGVQETQYF. The CDR3 nucleotides are TGTGCCACCTCACCTGGGCGGGGGGTACAAGAGACCCAGTACTTC.

This clone was observed many times. The chain combines TRBV6-6 with TRBJ1-5; the D is unclear. The CDR3 length is 14 residues. Trimming pared 3 bases from V and 8 bases from J, leaving 14 bases between. Germline V gene lookup returns CDR1 MNHNY and CDR2 SVGAGI (reference sequence). The CDR3 is CASSYWASLEPQHF. CDR3 in DNA: TGTGCCAGCAGTTATTGGGCCAGCTTGGAGCCCCAGCATTTT.

J is TRBJ2-7 and V is TRBV15; 9 bases match TRBD2. CDR3 size: 18 residues. V shed 0 bases, J shed 4 bases, and the junction held 13 bases outside the gene matches. The germline gives CDR1 LNHNV, CDR2 YYDKDF (reference sequence). CDR3 in amino acids: CATSREPQSSGSFYEQYF. The CDR3 bases are TGTGCCACCAGCAGAGAGCCCCAAAGTAGCGGGAGTTTTTACGAGCAGTACTTC.

This clone was counted many times. The chain employs TRBV28 and TRBJ2-5; D not resolved. CDR1 MDHEN and CDR2 SYDVKM come from the germline V gene. Deletions cut 8 bases from V and 2 bases from J, with 15 bases between. This CDR3 is 14 amino acids long. The DNA of the CDR3 is TGTGCCAGCCTATCCTCACCACTGCAAGAGACCCAGTACTTC. Amino acids: CASLSSPLQETQYF.

This clone has only a few counts. The J gene is TRBJ2-5, the V gene TRBV10-3; the match to TRBD2 covers 8 bases. The J call is in doubt because the DNA end fits TRBJ2-7 better. The V gene's germline CDR1 is ENHRY and CDR2 SYGVKD. The CDR3 runs 13 residues. The CDR3: CAIRAGVLYEQYF. DNA of the CDR3: TGTGCCATCAGAGCGGGGGTCCTCTACGAGCAGTACTTC.

Only a few counts were recorded for this clone. The chain uses TRBV27 and TRBJ2-3, with D unresolved. Trimming took off 3 bases at V and 4 bases at J, with 11 bases between the two ends. The CDR3 sequence is 14 residues long. Germline V lookup: CDR1 MNHEY, CDR2 SMNVEV (reference sequence). CDR3 region: CASSLSRSADTQYF. The CDR3 coding sequence is TGTGCCAGCAGTTTGTCCAGGTCCGCAGATACGCAGTATTTT.

This clone was seen at least ten times. CDR3: CASSLGGPAGNTIYF. The CDR3 DNA sequence: TGCGCCAGCAGCTTGGGAGGTCCGGCTGGAAACACCATATATTTT. The chain is built from TRBV5-1 and TRBJ1-3; D ambiguous. The CDR3 length is 15 residues. The germline V gene encodes CDR1 SGHRS and CDR2 YFSETQ. The V end lost 0 bases, the J end lost 2 bases, and 9 bases lay between the germline ends.

This clone was detected a few times. The gene calls are TRBV11-3 and TRBJ2-3, with 9 bases matching TRBD2. Germline trimming cut 3 bases from V and 4 bases from J; bases unmatched to any gene: 8. This CDR3 region has 16 residues. Germline V gives CDR1 SGHNT, CDR2 YENEEA. The chain's CDR3 is CASSFGVAGASDTQYF. Here the CDR3 DNA reads TGTGCCAGCAGCTTCGGTGTAGCGGGAGCATCAGATACGCAGTATTTT.

The rearrangement joins TRBV27 to TRBJ1-2, with 7 bases that match TRBD1. The germline gives CDR1 MNHEY, CDR2 SMNVEV (reference sequence). The CDR3 consists of 15 residues. Trimming at V came to 5 bases and at J to 8 bases, leaving 14 bases not matched to a gene. The CDR3 here is CASSPQPTGVGGYTF. In DNA, the CDR3 is TGTGCCAGCAGTCCCCAACCCACAGGGGTGGGAGGCTACACCTTC.

This clone was recorded at least ten times. The V gene is TRBV29-1, the J gene TRBJ1-2; 7 positions match TRBD1. Germline V gives CDR1 SQVTM, CDR2 ANQGSEA. V shed 6 bases, J shed 8 bases, and the junction held 9 bases outside the gene matches. The CDR3 extends over 12 amino acids. The CDR3 spells CSVDNPTGGYTF. The CDR3 region has the DNA TGCAGCGTCGATAACCCGACAGGGGGCTACACCTTC.

This clone occurred many times. The CDR3 sequence is CASRQTGGGEQYV. CDR3 nucleotides: TGTGCCAGCAGACAAACAGGGGGCGGCGAGCAGTACGTC. The V and J genes are TRBV5-8 and TRBJ2-7; 9 bases are a match to TRBD1. Trimming cost V 5 bases and J 6 bases; bases outside gene matches: 6. CDR3 size: 13 residues. Germline CDR1 SGHTS, CDR2 YDEGEE.

This clone came up many times. V is TRBV19 and J is TRBJ1-5; 7 bases are shared with TRBD1. The V segment lost 6 bases and the J segment 4 bases; nucleotides outside the gene matches: 9. CDR1 and CDR2 (germline): LNHDA, SQIVND (reference sequence). This CDR3 region has 15 residues. The CDR3 DNA sequence: TGTGCCAGTAGAAAGGGGGCAAGGGAAAATCAGCCCCAGCATTTT. Its protein is CASRKGARENQPQHF.

V and J are TRBV16 and TRBJ2-7; TRBD1 agrees at 8 bases. The CDR3 has 16 residues. Germline-derived CDR1 and CDR2 are KGHSY and FQNENV. V gave up 4 bases and J gave up 2 bases; unmatched junction bases: 10. For the CDR3, the DNA is TGTGCCAGCAGCCCCCGGACAGGGAAGGGAGCCTACGAGCAGTACTTC. Translating gives CASSPRTGKGAYEQYF. Drawing the rest from reference TRBV16 and TRBJ2-7, the complete variable domain is GEEVAQTPKHLVRGEGQKAKLYCAPIKGHSYVFWYQQVLKNEFKFLISFQNENVFDETGMPKERFSAKCLPNSPCSLEIQATKLEDSAVYFCASSPRTGKGAYEQYFGPGTRLTVT.

This clone was counted at least ten times. J is TRBJ2-7 and V is TRBV5-6; TRBD2 matches 7 bases. After removal of 4 bases from V and 6 bases from J, the junction contained 7 bases not matched to a gene. Germline values: CDR1 SGHDT, CDR2 YYEEEE. The CDR3 is 13 residues long. The CDR3 DNA reads TGTGCCAGCAGCCGGCTAGCGGTTCCCGAGCAGTACTTC. This sequence encodes CASSRLAVPEQYF.

The chain is built from TRBV7-9 and TRBJ2-3; 13 positions match TRBD2. J lost 1 base, V lost 4 bases, and 11 bases had no gene match. Per the germline V gene, CDR1 is SEHNR and CDR2 is FQNEAQ (reference sequence). The CDR3 runs to 19 residues. The CDR3 coding sequence is TGTGCCAGCAGCTCAGGCGGGACTAGCGGGGCAGCGGGCACAGATACGCAGTATTTT. Translated, it gives CASSSGGTSGAAGTDTQYF.

This clone was detected ten times or more. This chain joins TRBV6-5 and TRBJ2-2, with 9 positions matching TRBD2. Per germline, CDR1 MNHEY and CDR2 SVGAGI. J was trimmed by 5 bases and V by 8 bases; bases with no gene match: 9. The CDR3 is 15 residues long. The CDR3 loop reads CASWPLAGETGELFF. In DNA form, the CDR3 reads TGTGCCAGCTGGCCTTTAGCGGGAGAGACCGGGGAGCTGTTTTTT.

This clone was seen at least ten times. The chain employs TRBV11-1 and TRBJ2-1, with 7 bases that match TRBD1. The ends lost 6 bases at V and 7 bases at J; junction bases unmatched: 9. This CDR3 has 14 residues. The germline gives CDR1 SGHAT, CDR2 FQDESV (reference sequence). The CDR3 DNA reads as TGTGCCAGCAGAATCACAGGGGCGAGTAATGAGCAGTTCTTC. It yields the protein CASRITGASNEQFF.

This clone occurred many times. One end of the junction varies from germline; a read error may be responsible. The J gene is TRBJ2-1, the V gene TRBV7-9; 7 bases fit TRBD1. The CDR3 length is 13 residues. CDR1 SEHNR and CDR2 FQNEAQ come from the germline V gene (reference sequence). CDR3 loop: CASLTGIRNEQFF. As DNA, the CDR3 is TGTGCCAGCCTGACAGGGATTCGCAATGAGCAATTCTTC.

This clone was detected many times. This chain joins TRBV28 and TRBJ1-2; possibly TRBD1 for D (6 bases). CDR3 length equals 11 residues. CDR1 and CDR2 from the germline V gene are MDHEN and SYDVKM. The CDR3 DNA follows: TGTATCACAGGGACAAACTATGGCTACACCTTC. It translates to CITGTNYGYTF.

The sample holds many counts of this clone. Other DNA sequences of this sample code for an identical CDR3. This chain uses TRBV7-3 with TRBJ2-3; tentative D call: TRBD2 (6 bases). V gave up 5 bases and J gave up 5 bases, with 14 bases separating them. This CDR3 region has 14 residues. Germline V gene data show CDR1 as SGHTA and CDR2 as FQGTGA. CDR3 nucleotides: TGTGCCAGCAGCCCCTCTAGAGCGGGAGATACGCAGTATTTT. Translated: CASSPSRAGDTQYF.

This clone occurred many times. V gene TRBV19 combines with J gene TRBJ2-3, with 9 bases fitting TRBD1. Unmatched junction bases numbered 6, after V lost 5 bases and J lost 3 bases. Germline V gene data show CDR1 as LNHDA and CDR2 as SQIVND (reference sequence). The CDR3 length is 15 residues. The CDR3 here is CASSRGQGWTDTQYF. The CDR3 DNA reads TGTGCCAGTAGTCGCGGACAGGGGTGGACAGATACGCAGTATTTT.

The V call is TRBV21-1, the J call TRBJ2-7; the table's D call, TRBD1, has no DNA check behind it. TRBV21-1 is reported as a pseudogene. CDR3 length: 12 amino acids. The CDR3 DNA follows: TGTGCCAGCAGCCAGGGGTCCTACGAGCAGTACTTC. Residues: CASSQGSYEQYF.

This clone occurred many times. This sequence joins TRBV4-2 and TRBJ2-3; 9 bases match TRBD1. This CDR3 is built from 15 residues. With 4 bases clipped from V and 6 bases from J, the junction kept 8 bases outside the gene matches. From germline, CDR1 is LGHNA and CDR2 YNFKEQ. The CDR3 DNA sequence: TGTGCCAGCAGCCCAAACCACAGGGGGCGGGATACGCAGTATTTT. Its protein product is CASSPNHRGRDTQYF.

Many counts were recorded for this clone. This rearrangement joins TRBV18 to TRBJ1-5, with D tentatively TRBD1 (5 bases). The CDR3 spans 14 residues. Germline CDR1 KGHSH, CDR2 LQKENI. V was shortened by 3 bases and J by 4 bases, with 10 bases between the two germline ends. In DNA, the CDR3 is TGTGCCAGCTCACCCGGCGGGGCTAATCAGCCCCAGCATTTT. Translation gives CASSPGGANQPQHF.

This clone appeared many times. The chain uses TRBV5-4 and TRBJ2-5; maybe TRBD1 (5 bases). The CDR3 is 15 residues long. The V and J ends lost 0 bases and 5 bases respectively, with 14 bases between them. Germline-derived CDR1 and CDR2 are SGHNT and YYREEE (reference sequence). The CDR3 sequence is CASSLEQAMRETQYF. CDR3 nucleotide sequence: TGTGCCAGCAGCTTGGAACAGGCAATGAGGGAGACCCAGTACTTC. The complete variable domain, with remaining parts taken from reference TRBV5-4 and TRBJ2-5, reads ETGVTQSPTHLIKTRGQQVTLRCSSQSGHNTVSWYQQALGQGPQFIFQYYREEENGRGNFPPRFSGLQFPNYSSELNVNALELDDSALYLCASSLEQAMRETQYFGPGTRLLVL.

Many counts were recorded for this clone. The genes are TRBV6-5 and TRBJ2-2, with 7 bases lining up with TRBD1. Trimming cost V 6 bases and J 5 bases; bases outside gene matches: 6. CDR3 length: 14 amino acids. Germline loops: CDR1 MNHEY, CDR2 SVGAGI. Here the CDR3 DNA reads TGTGCCAGCAGACCCGACAGGGATACCGGGGAGCTGTTTTTT. Amino acid sequence: CASRPDRDTGELFF.

This clone appeared many times. This chain uses TRBV7-9 with TRBJ1-1; no clear D. The ends were cut back, 1 base at V and 5 bases at J, with 20 bases in the middle. This CDR3 is built from 17 residues. Germline-derived CDR1 and CDR2 are SEHNR and FQNEAQ (reference sequence). CDR3 sequence reads: CASSLGEGTPGSTEAFF. In DNA, the CDR3 is TGTGCCAGCAGCTTAGGTGAGGGAACCCCGGGAAGTACTGAAGCTTTCTTT.

This sequence joins TRBV25-1 and TRBJ2-3, with TRBD1 identical over 7 bases. Germline V gene sequence: CDR1 MGHDK, CDR2 SYGVNS. After removal of 6 bases from V and 2 bases from J, the junction contained 8 bases not matched to a gene. The CDR3 length is 15 residues. CDR3 sequence reads: CASRNRDRDTDTQYF. The CDR3 DNA reads TGTGCCAGCAGGAACCGGGACAGAGACACAGATACGCAGTATTTT.